A selection of T cell receptor beta chains follows, all from one sample in a study of T cells in Graves' hyperthyroidism and ophthalmopathy. TCRdb reprocessed the multiplex PCR reads via MiXCR and lists one record per CDR3 protein. The data hold hundreds of thousands of distinct CDR3 sequences, with approximately 19% observed a single time. Source material: blood. The origin of the receptors is a woman between 45 and 60 years old with Graves' hyperthyroidism that later progressed to Graves' ophthalmopathy. Both conserved end residues are part of each CDR3. A D gene is named only where the DNA matches it firmly. A row's size may be missing; if present it is once, few, many or a size class.

J,size,V,D,CDR3,DNA
TRBJ1-5,few,TRBV4-1,NA,CASSQGGGFRGNQPQHF,TGCGCCAGCAGCCAAGGAGGGGGGTTTAGGGGCAATCAGCCCCAGCATTTT
TRBJ2-5,many,TRBV12-3/TRBV12-4,NA,CASSLAGRGRETQYF,TGTGCCAGCAGTTTAGCCGGACGGGGAAGGGAGACCCAGTACTTC
TRBJ1-5,many,TRBV2,NA,CASNPEGGIAQPQHF,TGTGCCAGCAATCCTGAAGGGGGGATAGCCCAGCCCCAGCATTTT
TRBJ1-3,few,TRBV4-1,NA,CASSQGWGGTIYF,TGCGCCAGCAGCCAAGGATGGGGGGGCACCATATATTTT
TRBJ2-3,NA,TRBV3-1,NA,CASSQDVIGTQYF,TGTGCCAGCAGCCAAGATGTGATAGGTACGCAGTATTTT
TRBJ1-4,NA,TRBV11-1,TRBD1,CASSPHRGSNEKLFF,TGTGCCAGCAGCCCTCACAGGGGGTCTAATGAAAAACTGTTTTTT
TRBJ2-6,few,TRBV19,NA,CASTPSSGANVLTF,TGTGCCAGTACACCCAGCTCTGGGGCCAACGTCCTGACTTTC
TRBJ2-2,NA,TRBV19,NA,CASSIGFTGELFF,TGTGCCAGTAGTATCGGGTTTACCGGGGAGCTGTTTTTT
TRBJ2-2,once,TRBV13,NA,CASSLETVNAGELFF,TGTGCCAGCAGCCTCGAGACGGTGAACGCCGGGGAGCTGTTTTTT
TRBJ1-2,many,TRBV2,TRBD1,CASRTGGYVNYGYTF,TGTGCCAGTAGGACAGGGGGGTACGTTAACTATGGCTACACCTTC
TRBJ1-1,NA,TRBV20-1,TRBD1,CSASPLRTGSTEAFF,TGCAGTGCTAGTCCCTTAAGGACAGGGAGCACTGAAGCTTTCTTT
TRBJ1-1,few,TRBV6-6,NA,CASSYSNRYTEAFF,TGTGCCAGCAGTTACTCGAATCGTTACACTGAAGCTTTCTTT
TRBJ1-2,many,TRBV3-1,NA,CASSHTYGYTF,TGTGCCAGCAGCCACACTTATGGCTACACCTTC
TRBJ1-2,many,TRBV11-2,NA,CASSPVRWDGYTF,TGTGCCAGCAGCCCGGTCAGGTGGGATGGCTACACCTTC
TRBJ2-1,NA,TRBV7-9,NA,CASSHEFRIGGRNYNEQFF,TGTGCCAGCAGCCACGAGTTCAGAATCGGGGGTCGGAACTACAATGAGCAGTTCTTC
TRBJ1-2,many,TRBV18,NA,CASSPSGAIYGYTF,TGTGCCAGCTCACCTTCCGGAGCTATCTATGGCTACACCTTC
TRBJ2-7,NA,TRBV14,TRBD1,CASSPRDRGVYEQYF,TGTGCCAGCAGCCCAAGAGACAGGGGAGTCTACGAGCAGTACTTC
TRBJ1-5,few,TRBV18,NA,CASSPPGEHQPQHF,TGTGCCAGCTCACCACCAGGGGAGCATCAGCCCCAGCATTTT
TRBJ2-3,once,TRBV29-1,NA,CSAEGGMTDTQYF,TGCAGCGCCGAGGGGGGTATGACAGATACGCAGTATTTT
TRBJ1-3,few,TRBV10-3,NA,CAAGEGFGNTIYF,TGTGCCGCCGGAGAGGGTTTTGGAAACACCATATATTTT
TRBJ1-2,NA,TRBV20-1,TRBD1,CSARVPWTGAANYGYTF,TGCAGTGCTAGGGTTCCTTGGACAGGGGCCGCAAACTATGGCTACACCTTC